The T cell receptor (beta chain) described here comes from a study of post-analysis software for immune sequencing data. Study as a whole: Relapsing-remitting, secondary progressive and progressive-relapsing multiple sclerosis were all included among the disease courses. Findings and limits, study-wide: Controls' normalized Chao1 diversity significantly exceeded that of multiple sclerosis patients.

This clonotype was picked up many times. Antigen: not known. The TCR beta cDNA libraries carried unique molecular identifiers. Each sample of about 0.95 to 11 million input T cells yielded 500,000 or so cDNA molecules, so each molecule approximated one T cell. Each CDR3 protein gets one entry after TCRdb re-called the PCR reads with MiXCR. The table has about 260,000 distinct CDR3 sequences, around 34% seen once. This clonotype was sampled from a girl aged 10-17 years with multiple sclerosis. Sample: blood.

As DNA, the CDR3 is TGTGCCAGCAGCTTTGGCGGGGGGGCCAGAGAGACCCAGTACTTC. This encodes CASSFGGGARETQYF. The chain has TRBV7-2 and TRBJ2-5, with 9 bases aligning to TRBD2. Germline values: CDR1 SGHTA, CDR2 FQGNSA. The junction had 6 bases not matched to a gene; V was cut back by 3 bases and J by 4 bases. The CDR3 covers 15 residues. Full variable domain (remainder filled in from reference TRBV7-2 and TRBJ2-5): GAGVSQSPSNKVTEKGKDVELRCDPISGHTALYWYRQSLGQGLEFLIYFQGNSAPDKSGLPSDRFSAERTGGSVSTLTIQRTQQEDSAVYLCASSFGGGARETQYFGPGTRLLVL.